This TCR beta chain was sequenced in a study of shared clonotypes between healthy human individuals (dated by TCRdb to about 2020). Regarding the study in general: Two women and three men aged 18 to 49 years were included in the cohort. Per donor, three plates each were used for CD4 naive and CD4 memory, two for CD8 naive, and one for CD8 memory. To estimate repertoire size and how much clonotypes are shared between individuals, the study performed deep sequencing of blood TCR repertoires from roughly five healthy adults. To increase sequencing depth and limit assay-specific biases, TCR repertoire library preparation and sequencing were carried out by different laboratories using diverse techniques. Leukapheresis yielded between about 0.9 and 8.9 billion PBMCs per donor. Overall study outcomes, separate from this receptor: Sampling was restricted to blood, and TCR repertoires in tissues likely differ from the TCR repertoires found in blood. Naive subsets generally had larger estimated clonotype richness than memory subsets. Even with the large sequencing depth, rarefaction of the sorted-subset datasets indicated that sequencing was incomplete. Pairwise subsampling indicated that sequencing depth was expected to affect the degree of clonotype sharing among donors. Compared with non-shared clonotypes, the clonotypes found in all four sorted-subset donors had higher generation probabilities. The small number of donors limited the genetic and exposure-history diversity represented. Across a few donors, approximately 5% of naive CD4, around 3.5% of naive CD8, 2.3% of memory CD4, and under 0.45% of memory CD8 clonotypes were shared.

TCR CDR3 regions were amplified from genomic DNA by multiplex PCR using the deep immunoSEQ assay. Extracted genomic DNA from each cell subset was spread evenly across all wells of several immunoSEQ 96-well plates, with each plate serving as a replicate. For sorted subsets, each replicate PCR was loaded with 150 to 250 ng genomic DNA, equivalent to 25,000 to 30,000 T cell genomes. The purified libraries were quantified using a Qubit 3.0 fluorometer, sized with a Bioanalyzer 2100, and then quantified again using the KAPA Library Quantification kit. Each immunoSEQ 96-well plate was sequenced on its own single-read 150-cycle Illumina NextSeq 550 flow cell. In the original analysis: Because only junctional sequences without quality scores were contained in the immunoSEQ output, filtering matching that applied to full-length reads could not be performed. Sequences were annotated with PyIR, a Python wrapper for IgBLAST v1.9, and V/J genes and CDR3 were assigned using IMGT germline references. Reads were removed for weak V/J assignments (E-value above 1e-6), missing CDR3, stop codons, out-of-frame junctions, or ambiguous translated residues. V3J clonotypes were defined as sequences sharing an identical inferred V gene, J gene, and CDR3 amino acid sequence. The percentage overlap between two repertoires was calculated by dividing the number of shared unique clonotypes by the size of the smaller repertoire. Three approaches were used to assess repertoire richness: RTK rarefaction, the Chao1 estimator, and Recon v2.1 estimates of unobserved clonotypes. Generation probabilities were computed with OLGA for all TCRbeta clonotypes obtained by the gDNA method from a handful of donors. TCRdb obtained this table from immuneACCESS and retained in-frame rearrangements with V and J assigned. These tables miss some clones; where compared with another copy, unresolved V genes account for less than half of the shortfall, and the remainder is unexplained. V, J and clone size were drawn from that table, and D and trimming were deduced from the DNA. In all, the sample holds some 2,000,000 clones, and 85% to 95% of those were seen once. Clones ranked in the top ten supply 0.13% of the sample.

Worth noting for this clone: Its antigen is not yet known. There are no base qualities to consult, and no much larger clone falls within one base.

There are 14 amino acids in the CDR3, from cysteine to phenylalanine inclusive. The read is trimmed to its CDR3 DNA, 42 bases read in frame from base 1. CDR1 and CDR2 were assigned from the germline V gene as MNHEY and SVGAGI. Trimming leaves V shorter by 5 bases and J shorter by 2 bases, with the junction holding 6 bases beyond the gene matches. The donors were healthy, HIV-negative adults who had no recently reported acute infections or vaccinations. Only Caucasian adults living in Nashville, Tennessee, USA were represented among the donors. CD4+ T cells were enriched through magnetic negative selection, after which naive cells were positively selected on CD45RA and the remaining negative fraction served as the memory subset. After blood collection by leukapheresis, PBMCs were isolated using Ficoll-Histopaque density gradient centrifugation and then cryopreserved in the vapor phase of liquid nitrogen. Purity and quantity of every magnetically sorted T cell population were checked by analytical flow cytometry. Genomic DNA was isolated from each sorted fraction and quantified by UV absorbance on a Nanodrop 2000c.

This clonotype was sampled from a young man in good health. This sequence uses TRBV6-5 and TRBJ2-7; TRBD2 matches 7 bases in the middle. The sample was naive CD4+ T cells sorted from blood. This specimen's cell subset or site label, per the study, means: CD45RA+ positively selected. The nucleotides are TGTGCCAGCAGTGTAGCGGGTCGAACCTACGAGCAGTACTTC. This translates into CASSVAGRTYEQYF.